This T cell receptor beta chain was found in a study of CD8 T cells in ankylosing spondylitis. Study results and caveats: Significant enrichment of disease-linked clones was reported in matched ankylosing spondylitis synovial fluid. Clones linked with disease were CD8+ and fairly uncommon in the peripheral blood.

Molecular-barcoded quantitative 5'-RACE produced these TCR beta libraries. One entry per CDR3 protein, called by TCRdb with MiXCR from the 5' RACE reads. The sample carries 250,000 to 300,000 distinct CDR3 sequences, approximately 20% recorded once. This CDR3 is built from 16 residues. V was pared by 4 bases and J by 1 base, with 13 bases between. The V gene's germline CDR1 is LGHNA and CDR2 YSLEER. A remark on this clonotype: No antigen is known for it.

The TCR originated in a male donor with ankylosing spondylitis or in good health (not recorded which). Sequenced sample: blood, either unsorted or a sorted T cell fraction (not recorded which). The J gene is TRBJ2-2, the V gene TRBV4-3; no clear D gene. DNA for the CDR3: TGCGCCAGCAGCCTTATAGCAGATGTGAACACCGGGGAGCTGTTTTTT. It encodes CASSLIADVNTGELFF.